This record covers a single TCR beta chain. This CDR3 is also generated by other DNA sequences in the sample. The source of the sample is a study of CD8+ T cells in alopecia areata. Looking at the study overall: Tofacitinib was taken orally by treated patients, and the dose was 5 to 10 mg twice daily.

Regarding treatment: oral pan-JAK inhibitor, 5-10 mg twice daily. Specimens obtained from alopecia areata patients comprised lesional scalp punch biopsies and peripheral blood. A FACSAria was used to sort CD4+ and CD8+ T cells. These cells came from PBMCs. V lost 3 bases and J 4 bases, leaving 10 bases between the germline ends. This CDR3 is 13 amino acids long. Germline CDR1 is GTSNPN and CDR2 is SVGIG (reference sequence). It was cDNA, reverse transcribed from extracted RNA, that served as the sequencing template. Sequencing used immunoSEQ multiplex PCR; TCRdb keeps in-frame clones, though not all of them. The repertoire holds approximately 150,000 clones, with about 60% as singletons.

Sequencing used CD4+ T cells sorted from blood, obtained at week 24, from a patient treated with tofacitinib. The rearrangement links TRBV30 to TRBJ1-5; D unclear. This clonotype originated in a human donor with alopecia areata. The CDR3: CAWSTRPNQPQHF. Written as DNA, the CDR3 is TGTGCCTGGAGCACCAGACCTAATCAGCCCCAGCATTTT.